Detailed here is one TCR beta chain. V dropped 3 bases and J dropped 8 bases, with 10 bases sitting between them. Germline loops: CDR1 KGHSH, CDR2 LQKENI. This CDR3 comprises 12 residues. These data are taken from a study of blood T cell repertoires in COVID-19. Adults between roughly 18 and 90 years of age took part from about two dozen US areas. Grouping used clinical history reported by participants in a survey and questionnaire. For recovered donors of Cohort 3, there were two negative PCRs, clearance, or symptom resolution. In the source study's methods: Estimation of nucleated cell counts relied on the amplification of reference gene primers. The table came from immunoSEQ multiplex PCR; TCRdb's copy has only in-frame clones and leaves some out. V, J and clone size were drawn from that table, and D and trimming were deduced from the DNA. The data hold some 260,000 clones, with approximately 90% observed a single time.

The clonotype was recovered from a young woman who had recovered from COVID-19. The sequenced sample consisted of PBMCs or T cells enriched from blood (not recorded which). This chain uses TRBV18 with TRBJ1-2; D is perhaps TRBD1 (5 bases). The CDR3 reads CASSPRDSGYTF. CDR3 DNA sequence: TGTGCCAGCTCACCCCGGGACTCCGGCTACACCTTC.